This T cell receptor (beta chain) is from a study of response to subunit inactivated influenza vaccine. Whole-study results and caveats: Authors suggested each seasonal influenza vaccination recruits few new T cells.

This clonotype has only a few counts. Antigen unknown. TCRdb analysed the RT-PCR reads with MiXCR anew, one entry per CDR3 protein. Here the sample spans about 240,000 distinct CDR3 sequences, more than 9% being singletons. CDR3 size: 17 residues. Trimming removed 0 bases at V and 4 bases at J, with 15 bases between. Germline CDR1 reads SGHAT; CDR2 reads FQNNGV. This specimen was non-naive T cells sorted from PBMCs, taken less than 15 days before vaccination. J is TRBJ1-4 and V is TRBV11-2; a possible D gene is TRBD1 (5 bases). The source of this sequence is a man aged 45-65 years who received an inactivated influenza vaccine. As DNA, the CDR3 is TGTGCCAGCAGCTTAGACCCCTCCGGGGGACTTAATGAAAAACTGTTTTTT. Translated: CASSLDPSGGLNEKLFF.